The 31 T cell receptor beta chains below all came from one sample that was sequenced in a study of shared clonotypes between healthy human individuals. The method was immunoSEQ multiplex PCR; TCRdb's version includes in-frame clones alone and lacks a portion of them. This table has over 400,000 clones, more than 65% appearing once. The sequencing sample was made of PBMCs. The receptors originated from a woman aged 40 to 55 in good health. Some clones in this sample may be carry-over from other donors' samples.

The CDR3 coding sequence is TGTGCCAGCAGCCCAGTGGGGGCCTCTGGAAACACCATATATTTT. It translates to CASSPVGASGNTIYF. The chain joins TRBV5-5 to TRBJ1-3; a weak D match, TRBD1 (6 bases). This CDR3 contains 15 residues. The ends were cut back, 4 bases at V and 0 bases at J, with 11 bases in the middle. The germline gives CDR1 SGHKS, CDR2 YYEKEE (reference sequence).

This clone showed up just once. The V gene is TRBV6-1, the J gene TRBJ1-5, with no clear D. The CDR3 consists of 13 residues. Germline loops: CDR1 MNHNS, CDR2 SASEGT. V lost 6 bases to trimming and J lost 4 bases, with 10 bases between them. The CDR3 is CASRANLNQPQHF. The DNA of the CDR3 is TGTGCCAGCAGGGCCAACCTAAATCAGCCCCAGCATTTT.

J is TRBJ2-3 and V is TRBV2; the D gene is possibly TRBD2 (7 bases). Germline lookup yields CDR1 SNHLY and CDR2 FYNNEI. V lost 7 bases to trimming and J lost 4 bases, with 12 bases between them. There are 13 residues in the CDR3. The CDR3 DNA reads as TGTGCCAGCAAGGGGGGGAGGGCAGATACGCAGTATTTT. This encodes CASKGGRADTQYF.

This clone was picked up a small number of times. V usage is TRBV15 and J usage is TRBJ2-1, with 7 positions matching TRBD1. The CDR3 runs 16 residues. V gave up 5 bases and J gave up 2 bases; unmatched junction bases: 9. CDR1 is LNHNV and CDR2 is YYDKDF in the germline V gene (reference sequence). The CDR3 region has the DNA TGTGCCACCAGCGGGTTACAGGGGATGGCCTACAATGAGCAGTTCTTC. Residues: CATSGLQGMAYNEQFF.

The CDR3 loop reads CAWSVTGRAYGYTF. CDR3 nucleotide sequence: TGTGCCTGGAGTGTAACCGGGAGGGCCTATGGCTACACCTTC. The rearrangement uses TRBV30 and TRBJ1-2; the D is unclear. This CDR3 contains 14 residues. CDR1 GTSNPN and CDR2 SVGIG come from the germline V gene (reference sequence). With 0 bases removed from V and 4 bases from J, the gap between germline ends came to 12 bases.

This chain connects TRBV15 to TRBJ2-7, with TRBD2 identical over 7 bases. The CDR3 is made up of 13 amino acids. V trimming: 4 bases; J trimming: 5 bases; junction bases outside the gene matches: 5. Germline CDR1 LNHNV, CDR2 YYDKDF (reference sequence). CDR3 residues: CATSMNAGDEQYF. For the CDR3, the DNA is TGTGCCACCAGCATGAATGCGGGAGACGAGCAGTACTTC.

This chain uses TRBV6-1 with TRBJ2-3, with 10 bases identical to TRBD2. V was clipped by 2 bases and J by 15 bases; unmatched bases: 2. The CDR3 loop spans 11 amino acids. The germline gives CDR1 MNHNS, CDR2 SASEGT. Here the CDR3 reads CASSELAGAYF. The CDR3 DNA reads TGTGCCAGCAGTGAACTAGCGGGAGCCTATTTT.

The V and J genes are TRBV29-1 and TRBJ2-1; 8 nucleotides line up with TRBD1. J was trimmed by 2 bases and V by 7 bases; bases with no gene match: 10. CDR3 length: 15 amino acids. The germline V gene has CDR1 SQVTM and CDR2 ANQGSEA. The CDR3 nucleotides are TGCAGCGCCCCATGGAGGACAGGGCCCTACAATGAGCAGTTCTTC. Its translation is CSAPWRTGPYNEQFF.

The sample holds many counts of this clone. This sample includes further DNA sequences coding for the same CDR3. The V call is TRBV30, the J call TRBJ1-5; no definite D call. Germline V gene sequence: CDR1 GTSNPN, CDR2 SVGIG (reference sequence). This CDR3 has 13 amino acids. V was pared by 1 base and J by 4 bases, with 8 bases between. The CDR3 region has the DNA TGTGCCTGGAGTGGGACGGGGAATCAGCCCCAGCATTTT. Translated, it gives CAWSGTGNQPQHF.

The gene calls are TRBV7-9 and TRBJ2-1; 14 bases agree with TRBD2. The trim removed 4 bases at V and 6 bases at J, leaving 5 bases unmatched. The germline CDR1 and CDR2 sequences are SEHNR and FQNEAQ (reference sequence). The CDR3 totals 16 residues. The CDR3 DNA sequence: TGTGCCAGCAGCTACCGGACTAGCGGGAGGAGCAATGAGCAGTTCTTC. Its translation: CASSYRTSGRSNEQFF.

In its sample, this clone was seen once. The V call is TRBV7-6, the J call TRBJ2-1; 7 bases line up with TRBD2. Germline CDR1 and CDR2: SGHVS and FNYEAQ. With V trimmed by 4 bases and J by 6 bases, 6 bases remained unmatched. The CDR3 covers 14 residues. For the CDR3, the DNA is TGTGCCAGCAGCTCAGGACTAGTCGTCAATGAGCAGTTCTTC. Translating gives CASSSGLVVNEQFF.

This clone has a count of ten or more. The chain recombines TRBV18 with TRBJ2-3; D is tentatively TRBD1 or TRBD2 (5 bases each). The CDR3 is made up of 14 amino acids. CDR1 and CDR2 (germline): KGHSH, LQKENI. The V end was cut by 5 bases, the J end by 5 bases, with 14 bases between. Written as DNA, the CDR3 is TGTGCCAGCTCATCCCCCTGGGACGGAGATACGCAGTATTTT. As protein: CASSSPWDGDTQYF.

This clone came up once. The chain has TRBV19 and TRBJ1-2, with D perhaps TRBD1 (6 bases). Between the trimmed V and J ends, which lost 4 bases and 2 bases, there was a span of 14 bases. Germline V gene data show CDR1 as LNHDA and CDR2 as SQIVND (reference sequence). CDR3 length: 15 residues. The CDR3, as DNA: TGTGCCAGTAGTAAGGCCCGACAGGAGAACTATGGCTACACCTTC. It codes for CASSKARQENYGYTF.

V gene TRBV27 combines with J gene TRBJ1-2; possible D gene TRBD1, 6 bases. From germline, CDR1 is MNHEY and CDR2 SMNVEV (reference sequence). The CDR3 has 14 amino acids. Deletions cut 3 bases from V and 2 bases from J, with 10 bases between. The CDR3 sequence is CASSFGQKNYGYTF. The CDR3 DNA follows: TGTGCCAGCAGTTTCGGACAGAAAAACTATGGCTACACCTTC.

This clone has a count of ten or more. Other DNA variants within this sample encode the same CDR3. The CDR3 region is CASSFVSGNTIYF. The CDR3 DNA reads TGTGCCAGCAGTTTCGTCTCTGGAAACACCATATATTTT. The chain has TRBV28 and TRBJ1-3; D is uncertain. CDR3 length equals 13 residues. Deletions cut 3 bases from V and 0 bases from J, with 3 bases between. Per germline, CDR1 MDHEN and CDR2 SYDVKM.

The chain carries TRBV4-1 and TRBJ2-1; maybe TRBD1 (6 bases). Trimming removed 4 bases at V and 0 bases at J, with 10 bases between. The CDR3 covers 15 residues. CDR1 is MGHRA, CDR2 YSYEKL, per germline. The CDR3: CASSLDRSSYNEQFF. The CDR3 bases are TGCGCCAGCAGCCTGGACAGAAGCTCCTACAATGAGCAGTTCTTC.

The chain joins TRBV28 to TRBJ1-2; 7 bases agree with TRBD1. Germline CDR1 is MDHEN and CDR2 is SYDVKM. Trimming took 3 bases from V and 3 from J; bases not matched to a gene: 16. CDR3 length: 18 amino acids. In DNA, the CDR3 is TGTGCCAGCAGTTTGTTGCAGGGGGTTTTCGGGAATCACTATGGCTACACCTTC. Encoded protein: CASSLLQGVFGNHYGYTF.

Only one count was recorded for this clone. A much larger clone differs from this one at a single base, so this may be a read error. This chain joins TRBV4-2 and TRBJ2-3, with 9 bases aligning to TRBD2. The CDR3 has 18 residues. CDR1 and CDR2 (germline): LGHNA, YNFKEQ. CDR3 DNA sequence: TGTGCCAACAGCCTCAAGGGGAACGTCGGCGGGAGGGGATATACGCAGTATTTT. Its protein product is CANSLKGNVGGRGYTQYF.

The chain is built from TRBV10-1 and TRBJ2-7; maybe TRBD2 (6 bases). Germline lookup yields CDR1 WNHNN and CDR2 SYGVQD (reference sequence). The CDR3 consists of 15 residues. V lost 9 bases to trimming and J lost 0 bases, with 18 bases between them. CDR3 bases: TGCGCCAGTACCGGCGGCGGGACGAGCTCCTACGAGCAGTACTTC. Residues: CASTGGGTSSYEQYF.

This rearrangement joins TRBV4-3 to TRBJ1-1; D is possibly TRBD1 (5 bases). Germline-derived CDR1 and CDR2 are LGHNA and YSLEER. Trimming took 0 bases from V and 0 from J, leaving 11 bases between them. The CDR3 has 16 amino acids. The DNA of the CDR3 is TGCGCCAGCAGCCAAGATATCGGGGCGATGAACACTGAAGCTTTCTTT. As protein: CASSQDIGAMNTEAFF.

About this clone itself: This probably arose from a read error, given a far larger clone one base away. The chain couples TRBV6-6 to TRBJ1-3; 9 bases match TRBD1. In germline, CDR1 is MNHNY, CDR2 SVGAGI (reference sequence). V trimming: 8 bases; J trimming: 1 base; junction bases outside the gene matches: 6. The CDR3 covers 15 residues. CDR3 sequence reads: CASGWDRASGNTIYF. CDR3 bases: TGTGCCAGCGGTTGGGACAGGGCTTCTGGAAACACCATATATTTT.

About this clone: A far larger clone is just one base off, so this is likely a read error. At the DNA level, this CDR3 is encoded by other sequences in the same sample as well. The V gene is TRBV6-6, the J gene TRBJ2-5, with a weak D call TRBD2 (5 bases). The CDR3 sequence is 13 residues long. V dropped 2 bases and J dropped 3 bases, with 7 bases sitting between them. Germline V lookup: CDR1 MNHNY, CDR2 SVGAGI (reference sequence). CDR3 sequence (DNA): TGTGCCAGCAGTTACGCCGGGGAAGAGACCCAGTACTTC. Its protein product is CASSYAGEETQYF.

This clone turned up a few times. The chain employs TRBV9 and TRBJ2-7, with D hard to call. With 4 bases removed from V and 9 bases from J, the gap between germline ends came to 20 bases. The germline V gene encodes CDR1 SGDLS and CDR2 YYNGEE. The CDR3 totals 14 residues. The CDR3 DNA reads TGTGCCAGCAGCCGAGACCTCCTTGATATCGGGCAGTACTTC. This codes for CASSRDLLDIGQYF.

This clone was seen just once. The chain is built from TRBV11-2 and TRBJ2-1; D tentatively reads TRBD1 or TRBD2 (5 bases each). Germline CDR1 SGHAT, CDR2 FQNNGV. The germline V and J ends were trimmed by 2 bases and 6 bases, with 14 bases remaining between them. The CDR3 is 15 residues long. DNA for the CDR3: TGTGCCAGCAGCTTAAGTGAGGGGTTCGGCAATGAGCAGTTCTTC. Protein: CASSLSEGFGNEQFF. Combining the CDR3 with reference TRBV11-2 and TRBJ2-1 gives the whole variable domain EAGVAQSPRYKIIEKRQSVAFWCNPISGHATLYWYQQILGQGPKLLIQFQNNGVVDDSQLPKDRFSAERLKGVDSTLKIQPAKLEDSAVYLCASSLSEGFGNEQFFGPGTRLTVL.

This rearrangement joins TRBV7-3 to TRBJ2-2; tentative D call: TRBD2 (6 bases). With 7 bases removed from V and 8 bases from J, the gap between germline ends came to 20 bases. The CDR3 is made up of 15 amino acids. From germline, CDR1 is SGHTA and CDR2 FQGTGA. The CDR3 DNA reads TGTGCCAGCACCCCGATCGCAGGGACTGGAGGGGAGCTGTTTTTT. This translates into CASTPIAGTGGELFF.

This rearrangement joins TRBV29-1 to TRBJ2-1; 10 positions agree with TRBD2. The V and J ends lost 1 base and 15 bases, in that order; junction bases with no gene match: 12. This CDR3 has 14 residues. Per the germline V gene, CDR1 is SQVTM and CDR2 is ANQGSEA. DNA for the CDR3: TGCAGCGTTGAAGTTAGCGCTAGCGGGAGAGGGGGGTTCTTC. Translated: CSVEVSASGRGGFF.

V gene TRBV5-1 combines with J gene TRBJ2-2, with TRBD2 matching over 11 bases. J lost 2 bases, V lost 0 bases, and 6 bases had no gene match. Germline CDR1 and CDR2: SGHRS and YFSETQ. The CDR3 contains 18 residues. CDR3: CASSLAKGTSGNTGELFF. In nucleotides, the CDR3 is TGCGCCAGCAGCTTGGCCAAGGGGACTAGCGGTAACACCGGGGAGCTGTTTTTT.

This rearrangement joins TRBV10-3 to TRBJ2-1; 10 bases agree with TRBD2. J was trimmed by 8 bases and V by 0 bases; bases with no gene match: 7. This CDR3 contains 16 residues. Germline-derived CDR1 and CDR2 are ENHRY and SYGVKD. The chain's CDR3 is CAISESLAGEGDEQFF. In DNA form, the CDR3 reads TGTGCCATCAGTGAGTCGCTAGCGGGAGAGGGTGATGAGCAGTTCTTC.

The chain joins TRBV6-1 to TRBJ2-1, with D tentatively TRBD2 (6 bases). The V gene's germline CDR1 is MNHNS and CDR2 SASEGT. The CDR3 totals 16 residues. The ends were cut back, 1 base at V and 5 bases at J, with 15 bases in the middle. CDR3 loop: CASSEGRVGFHNEQFF. The CDR3 nucleotides are TGTGCCAGCAGTGAAGGGAGGGTAGGGTTCCACAATGAGCAGTTCTTC.

Comments on this clone: The likely explanation is a read error, given a far larger clone one base away. The CDR3 spells CASSNLATYERYF. The CDR3 DNA reads TGTGCCAGCAGTAACTTAGCAACCTACGAGCGGTACTTC. This chain joins TRBV28 and TRBJ2-7; D gene unclear. Germline V gene data show CDR1 as MDHEN and CDR2 as SYDVKM. The CDR3 consists of 13 residues. Drawing the rest from reference TRBV28 and TRBJ2-7, the complete variable domain is DVKVTQSSRYLVKRTGEKVFLECVQDMDHENMFWYRQDPGLGLRLIYFSYDVKMKEKGDIPEGYSVSREKKERFSLILESASTNQTSMYLCASSNLATYERYFGPGTRLTVT.

CDR3 DNA sequence: TGTGCCAGCAGCTCACAGGGAAGGAGTGCAAATACGCAGTATTTT. This translates into CASSSQGRSANTQYF. V is TRBV7-9 and J is TRBJ2-3; the D gene is possibly TRBD1 (6 bases). Germline assignment: CDR1 SEHNR and CDR2 FQNEAQ (reference sequence). V lost 4 bases to trimming and J lost 7 bases, with 18 bases between them. This CDR3 region has 15 residues.